The clone carrying this T cell receptor (beta chain) was picked up one time. Its specificity is not known. CDR1 is SGHTA and CDR2 is FQGTGA in the germline V gene. The CDR3 has 14 amino acids. Trimming cost V 4 bases and J 9 bases, with 16 bases left between them. The data are from a study of T cell clones after liver transplantation. Study details: As an antigen-independent comparator, third-party-reactive TCRbeta sequences came from pre-transplant mixed lymphocyte reactions. Standard immunosuppression, with no induction, continued until 12-24 months after transplant. Notes on the study in general: These preliminary findings come from unstandardized post-transplant sampling times. Circulating graft-donor-reactive CD4 TCRbeta sequences fell significantly post-transplant in most of the 8 subjects.

Clones were read by immunoSEQ multiplex PCR, and TCRdb kept only the in-frame ones, dropping some. The data contain 95,000 to 110,000 clones, 75% to 90% of them singletons. The input for sequencing was CD4+ T cells from blood, taken before liver transplant. V gene TRBV7-3 combines with J gene TRBJ2-1; a weak D match, TRBD2 (6 bases). This receptor was obtained from a human donor who received a liver transplant. CDR3 region: CASSSGLGTREQFF. CDR3 in DNA: TGTGCCAGCAGCTCGGGACTTGGAACCCGTGAGCAGTTCTTC.